These 25 T cell receptor beta chains originate from one sample sequenced in a study of T-cell reconstitution after alpha-beta-depleted transplantation in children (dated by TCRdb to the mid-2010s). The method behind the library was PCR. Sequencing was carried out with an Illumina HiSeq 2500. TCR libraries were prepared with molecular barcoding, using unique molecular identifiers to normalize TCRbeta repertoire quantification. TCRdb reprocessing: public reads trimmed at Q25 with fastp, clones called with MiXCR, in-frame beta chains kept. Merged by CDR3 protein, the rows form single entries marked with the most common genes and DNA. The table for this sample lists about 350,000 distinct CDR3 sequences; roughly 13% of them were counted only once. The ten largest clones capture about 4% of the sample. This specimen consisted of PBMCs, obtained from the stem cell graft. All receptors derive from a human donor who donated a stem cell graft to a child with Fanconi anemia.

Only a few counts were recorded for this clonotype. The chain couples TRBV20-1 to TRBJ1-2; possible D gene TRBD1, 6 bases. The ends were cut back, 2 bases at V and 6 bases at J, with 13 bases in the middle. CDR3 size: 13 residues. Looked up from germline, CDR1 is DFQATT and CDR2 is SNEGSKA (reference sequence). The CDR3 here is CSARNQGLDGYTF. CDR3 bases: TGCAGTGCTAGAAACCAGGGGCTAGATGGCTACACCTTC.

The chain has TRBV24-1 and TRBJ1-1; perhaps TRBD1 as D (5 bases). Trimming shortened V by 5 bases and J by 12 bases, and 15 bases separated the two germline ends. There are 12 residues in the CDR3. The germline V gene has CDR1 KGHDR and CDR2 SFDVKD. The CDR3 DNA reads TGTGCCACCAGTGCGGGTCAGGACAAAACTTTCTTT. It yields the protein CATSAGQDKTFF.

This clonotype has more than one count but fewer than ten. V gene TRBV4-2 combines with J gene TRBJ2-5; TRBD1 matches at 9 bases. The germline V gene has CDR1 LGHNA and CDR2 YNFKEQ. CDR3 length: 15 residues. J was trimmed by 1 base and V by 4 bases; bases with no gene match: 4. The CDR3, as DNA: TGTGCCAGCAGCCCTGGACAGGGGCTCCAAGAGACCCAGTACTTC. Residues: CASSPGQGLQETQYF.

The V and J genes are TRBV5-1 and TRBJ1-1; 7 bases map to TRBD1. Trimming took 4 bases from V and 5 from J; bases not matched to a gene: 11. CDR1 and CDR2 from the germline V gene are SGHRS and YFSETQ. The CDR3 sequence is 15 residues long. CDR3 region: CASSPFVAGGTEAFF. In DNA, the CDR3 is TGCGCCAGCAGCCCCTTTGTGGCAGGGGGAACTGAAGCTTTCTTT.

This clonotype was detected ten times or more. The chain recombines TRBV12-5 with TRBJ2-7, with D possibly matching TRBD1 (5 bases). With 5 bases removed from V and 3 bases from J, the gap between germline ends came to 17 bases. CDR1 is LGHNT and CDR2 is FRNRAP in the germline V gene. The CDR3 has 15 amino acids. CDR3 protein: CASGPLGQGSYEQYF. The CDR3 region has the DNA TGTGCTAGTGGTCCCTTAGGGCAGGGAAGCTACGAGCAGTACTTC.

This chain connects TRBV5-1 to TRBJ2-7; no clear D gene. Per the germline V gene, CDR1 is SGHRS and CDR2 is YFSETQ. The CDR3 extends over 15 amino acids. V was trimmed by 1 base and J by 0 bases, leaving 11 bases between them. The CDR3 nucleotides are TGCGCCAGCAGCTTGTGGCCGTCGAGCTCCTACGAGCAGTACTTC. Translating it yields CASSLWPSSSYEQYF.

This clonotype was observed a few times. The chain is built from TRBV29-1 and TRBJ2-3; TRBD2 is a possible D gene (7 bases). The CDR3 is 14 amino acids. Germline loops: CDR1 SQVTM, CDR2 ANQGSEA. V lost 8 bases and J lost 7, with 22 bases in between. The CDR3 region is CSTGGGGRPHTQYF. The CDR3 DNA reads as TGCAGCACCGGTGGGGGGGGGCGACCTCATACGCAGTATTTT.

This clonotype was seen many times. The chain uses TRBV5-1 and TRBJ1-1, with D perhaps TRBD1 (6 bases). Looked up from germline, CDR1 is SGHRS and CDR2 is YFSETQ. This CDR3 comprises 15 residues. V lost 4 bases and J 5 bases, leaving 18 bases between the germline ends. CDR3 amino acids: CASSPTSGAGTEAFF. The CDR3, as DNA: TGCGCCAGCAGCCCAACGTCGGGGGCGGGGACTGAAGCTTTCTTT. The complete variable domain, with remaining parts taken from reference TRBV5-1 and TRBJ1-1, reads KAGVTQTPRYLIKTRGQQVTLSCSPISGHRSVSWYQQTPGQGLQFLFEYFSETQRNKGNFPGRFSGRQFSNSRSEMNVSTLELGDSALYLCASSPTSGAGTEAFFGQGTRLTVV.

CDR3 coding DNA: TGTGCCAGCAGCTTCTCTCGGACAGGGGACCACGAGCAGTACTTC. As protein: CASSFSRTGDHEQYF. V and J are TRBV28 and TRBJ2-7; the match to TRBD1 covers 9 bases. The CDR3 runs to 15 residues. Germline loops: CDR1 MDHEN, CDR2 SYDVKM. The J segment lost 5 bases and the V segment lost 6 bases, leaving 11 bases of the junction unmatched.

This clonotype turned up a few times. The chain employs TRBV18 and TRBJ2-5, with D tentatively TRBD2 (7 bases). This CDR3 spans 14 amino acids. Germline V CDR1 and CDR2: KGHSH, LQKENI. Trimming left V 3 bases short and J 4 bases short, with 12 bases between. CDR3 region: CASSPGGAGETQYF. The CDR3 bases are TGTGCCAGCTCACCTGGGGGGGCAGGAGAGACCCAGTACTTC.

The genes are TRBV5-1 and TRBJ2-1; the match to TRBD1 covers 11 bases. The CDR3 is made up of 15 amino acids. Germline trimming cut 3 bases from V and 8 bases from J; bases unmatched to any gene: 7. From germline, CDR1 is SGHRS and CDR2 YFSETQ. CDR3 coding DNA: TGCGCCAGCAGCTGGAGGACAGGGGGCGGCTATGAGCAGTTCTTC. Its translation: CASSWRTGGGYEQFF.

The genes are TRBV5-1 and TRBJ2-3, with D tentatively TRBD1 or TRBD2 (5 bases each). Germline V gives CDR1 SGHRS, CDR2 YFSETQ. Trimming shortened V by 7 bases and J by 2 bases, and 14 bases separated the two germline ends. The length of the CDR3 is 14 residues. In nucleotides, the CDR3 is TGCGCCAGCTTCCGGGACGGATACACAGATACGCAGTATTTT. Protein product: CASFRDGYTDTQYF.

This clonotype came up many times. V gene TRBV4-3 combines with J gene TRBJ1-1; D gene ambiguous. V lost 0 bases and J 1 base, leaving 9 bases between the germline ends. Germline lookup yields CDR1 LGHNA and CDR2 YSLEER. This CDR3 contains 15 residues. The CDR3 DNA reads as TGCGCCAGCAGCCAAGAATGGAGTACGAACACTGAAGCTTTCTTT. It translates to CASSQEWSTNTEAFF.

This clonotype was seen at least ten times. The V gene is TRBV11-2, the J gene TRBJ2-1; 8 bases are a match to TRBD2. J lost 10 bases, V lost 0 bases, and 17 bases had no gene match. Germline V gene lookup returns CDR1 SGHAT and CDR2 FQNNGV. This CDR3 is built from 18 residues. The CDR3, as DNA: TGTGCCAGCAGCTTAGAGAAGACCGCCCCGGGACTAGTGAAGGAGCAGTTCTTC. Its translation is CASSLEKTAPGLVKEQFF.

There are a few counts of this clonotype. J is TRBJ2-7 and V is TRBV15, with no clear D. The CDR3 is 14 amino acids. Germline V gene data show CDR1 as LNHNV and CDR2 as YYDKDF (reference sequence). V lost 0 bases, J lost 4 bases, and 10 bases lay in between. CDR3 loop: CATSRDPNQYEQYF. In nucleotides, the CDR3 is TGTGCCACCAGCAGAGACCCCAATCAGTACGAGCAGTACTTC.

This clonotype was counted only a few times. In nucleotides, the CDR3 is TGCGCCGGCCGCCGGGACGTTAACACCGGGGAGCTGTTTTTT. Translated: CAGRRDVNTGELFF. The chain links TRBV5-1 to TRBJ2-2, with D possibly being TRBD1 or TRBD2 (5 bases each). The CDR3 totals 14 residues. Germline V CDR1 and CDR2: SGHRS, YFSETQ. Trimming left V 10 bases short and J 2 bases short, with 15 bases between.

J is TRBJ2-2 and V is TRBV15; 9 bases agree with TRBD2. The germline CDR1 and CDR2 sequences are LNHNV and YYDKDF (reference sequence). V gave up 6 bases and J gave up 4 bases; unmatched junction bases: 3. This CDR3 comprises 14 residues. This chain's CDR3 is CATRGGGATGELFF. The CDR3 DNA reads as TGTGCCACCAGAGGCGGGGGGGCCACCGGGGAGCTGTTTTTT.

This clonotype was seen repeatedly, ten times or more. The chain recombines TRBV12-3 or TRBV12-4 with TRBJ1-5; 8 positions match TRBD1. V was pared by 3 bases and J by 11 bases, with 9 bases of the junction left unmatched. The CDR3 is 14 amino acids. The CDR3 loop is CASSLSGGITTQHF. The CDR3 nucleotides read TGTGCCAGCAGTTTGTCAGGGGGCATCACGACCCAGCATTTT.

This clonotype was detected only a few times. The V and J genes are TRBV12-3 or TRBV12-4 and TRBJ1-1, with 7 bases identical to TRBD1. The CDR3 spans 14 residues. The J segment lost 4 bases and the V segment lost 7 bases, leaving 9 bases of the junction unmatched. The CDR3 here is CASTVTGRITEAFF. As DNA, the CDR3 is TGTGCCAGCACCGTGACAGGGAGGATCACTGAAGCTTTCTTT.

This clonotype has just a few counts. The DNA for the CDR3 is TGTGCCACCAGCAGAGATCGGGTAGCGGATAATGAGCAGTTCTTC. Translating gives CATSRDRVADNEQFF. The chain employs TRBV15 and TRBJ2-1; possibly TRBD2 for D (6 bases). Trimming removed 0 bases from V and 7 bases from J, with 13 bases in between. CDR1 and CDR2 from the germline V gene are LNHNV and YYDKDF (reference sequence). The CDR3 sequence is 15 residues long.

V is TRBV4-3 and J is TRBJ1-6; perhaps TRBD1 as D (5 bases). Trimming took 5 bases from V and 7 from J, leaving 12 bases between them. Looked up from germline, CDR1 is LGHNA and CDR2 is YSLEER. This CDR3 contains 14 residues. The CDR3 DNA follows: TGCGCCAGCAGCTACTCGACAGAAAATTCACCCCTCCACTTT. This encodes CASSYSTENSPLHF.

Many counts were recorded for this clonotype. The rearrangement links TRBV12-3 or TRBV12-4 to TRBJ2-1; TRBD2 matches 9 bases. The V segment lost 3 bases and the J segment 10 bases; nucleotides outside the gene matches: 10. This CDR3 is 15 amino acids long. The CDR3 region is CASSLSLAGREEQFF. DNA of the CDR3: TGTGCCAGCAGTTTGAGTCTAGCGGGGCGCGAGGAGCAGTTCTTC.

The chain joins TRBV3-1 to TRBJ1-2; D is undetermined. This CDR3 comprises 15 residues. CDR1 is LGHDT, CDR2 YNNKEL, per germline (reference sequence). With 2 bases removed from V and 4 bases from J, the gap between germline ends came to 14 bases. For the CDR3, the DNA is TGTGCCAGCAGCCAATCTATATGGACCGTCTATGGCTACACCTTC. Amino acid sequence: CASSQSIWTVYGYTF.

There are a few counts of this clonotype. The V and J genes are TRBV7-8 and TRBJ2-3; a possible D gene is TRBD1 (5 bases). Trimming removed 5 bases at V and 5 bases at J, with 11 bases between. The germline V gene encodes CDR1 SGHVS and CDR2 FQNEAQ. This CDR3 spans 13 amino acids. The CDR3 coding sequence is TGTGCCAGCAGCAGGGGTTTGGAAGATACGCAGTATTTT. It is translated as CASSRGLEDTQYF.

The chain has TRBV10-2 and TRBJ2-5; D is unresolved. The CDR3 runs 13 residues. Trimming pared 7 bases from V and 3 bases from J, leaving 12 bases between. CDR1 and CDR2 (germline): WSHSY, SAAADI. This CDR3 reads CASNPRGEETQYF. The DNA of the CDR3 is TGCGCCAGCAATCCTCGTGGGGAAGAGACCCAGTACTTC.